This T cell receptor (beta chain) was retrieved from a study of OX40 agonist ivuxolimab in advanced cancers. A note on the overall study: Ivuxolimab was a fully human IgG2 agonistic monoclonal antibody targeting the costimulatory receptor OX40 (CD134). Intravenous ivuxolimab was administered to patients every 2 weeks at six dose levels: 0.01, 0.1, 0.3, 1.5, 3 and 10 mg/kg. Of the roughly 50 dose-escalation patients, hepatocellular carcinoma was present in some 19, melanoma in around 15, renal cell carcinoma in 9 and head and neck cancer in 9. The dose-escalation cohort was roughly 80% male with a mean age of 60 years, ranging from about 23 to 85. Patients were allowed to have had prior anti-PD-1, anti-PD-L1 or anti-CTLA-4 therapy, and approximately 41% of the dose-escalation patients had previously received checkpoint inhibitors. Three dose-escalation patients achieved partial responses, one with hepatocellular carcinoma and two with cutaneous melanoma. Peripheral TCRbeta sequencing was intended to test whether TCR sequence diversity was altered and clonal T-cell expansion was caused by ivuxolimab. The paper reports the monotherapy dose-escalation portion (N of about 50 patients) of the phase I ivuxolimab trial. Overall study outcomes, separate from this receptor: At doses of 0.1 to 3.0 mg/kg, clonal expansion of both CD4+ and CD8+ blood T cells was observed from baseline to week 6. After ivuxolimab, CD8+ T cells had more expanded clones than CD4+ T cells on average. Low levels of normalized T-cell clonal expansion were also seen in some nonresponding patients. The antigen specificity of the clonally expanded peripheral T cells was not determined. In the 0.1-3.0 mg/kg groups, partial responders were among the patients with the lowest normalized peripheral clonal expansion, particularly in CD8+ T cells.

To sequence the TCRbeta CDR3 region, genomic DNA was isolated from the sorted cells. The immunoSEQ Assay was used for sequencing of TCRbeta CDR3 regions. This is the immuneACCESS table as TCRdb keeps it, with only in-frame sequences that have V and J called. A part of the clones is gone; compared with another copy, unresolved V genes explain less than half, and the rest is unexplained. A total of some 60,000 clones appear in this sample, more than 75% of them only once. The top ten clonotypes cover around 0.99% of the sample. Turning to this clone: There is no known antigen for this receptor. No qualities accompany the bases; no much larger clone lies one base away.

CDR1 and CDR2, looked up from the germline V gene, are MNHNS and SASEGT. Trimming removed 3 bases from V and 0 bases from J, leaving 19 bases between the germline ends. The CDR3 numbers 18 residues from cysteine through phenylalanine. This entry keeps only the CDR3 DNA: 54 bases, framed from base 1. The trial excluded patients who had a history of autoimmune disease or who were on systemic immunosuppression. Peripheral blood for TCR sequencing was collected from all dose cohorts at baseline, on cycle 4 day 1, and on cycle 7 day 1. The samples were drawn from a first-in-human, open-label, multicenter phase I dose-escalation trial of ivuxolimab. Adults with locally advanced or metastatic head and neck squamous cell, hepatocellular, melanoma or renal cell carcinoma were enrolled in the trial. Before TCR sequencing, CD4+ T cells and CD8+ T cells were sorted from peripheral blood as separate populations.

The material was CD4+ or CD8+ T cells sorted from blood, obtained in a trial of the OX40 agonist ivuxolimab. The source is an adult with an advanced solid tumor such as melanoma, head and neck, liver or kidney cancer. The chain is encoded by TRBV6-1 joined to TRBJ2-3; D gene: possibly TRBD2, on 6 matching bases. The bases read TGTGCCAGCAGTGACCGAATAGTGGCGGGATCCAGCACAGATACGCAGTATTTT. The encoded protein is CASSDRIVAGSSTDTQYF.